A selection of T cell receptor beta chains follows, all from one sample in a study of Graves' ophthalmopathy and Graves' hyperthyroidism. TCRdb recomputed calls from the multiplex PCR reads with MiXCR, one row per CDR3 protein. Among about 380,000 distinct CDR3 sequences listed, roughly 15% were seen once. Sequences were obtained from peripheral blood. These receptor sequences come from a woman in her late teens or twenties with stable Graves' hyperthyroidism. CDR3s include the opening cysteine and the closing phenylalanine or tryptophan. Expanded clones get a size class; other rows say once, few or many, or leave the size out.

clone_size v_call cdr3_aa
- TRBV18 CASSPQSSPYEQYF
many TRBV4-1 CASSQGGAPTEAFF
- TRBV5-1 CASSLTGVNDEQYF
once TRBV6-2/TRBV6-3 CASSYSGGAVETQYF
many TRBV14 CASSPEPETQYF
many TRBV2 CASSENQGEISYGYTF
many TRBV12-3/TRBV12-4 CASSRNLYEQYF
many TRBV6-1 CASSRGITEAFF
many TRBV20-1 CSAYPGPSLGNQPQHF
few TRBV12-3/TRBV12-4 CASSLYPQGYTGELFF
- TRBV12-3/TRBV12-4 CASSSVSGGVYEQYF
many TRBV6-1 CASSEGAEGYTF
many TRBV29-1 CSVVTGILRMAFF
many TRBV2 CASSRRGSNTGELFF
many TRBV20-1 CSVRGRTKRNTEAFF